The entry that follows covers one TCR beta chain sequence. Its specificity is unknown. This CDR3 is built from 12 residues. V shed 6 bases and J shed 4 bases, with 13 bases lying between them. Germline V gene data show CDR1 as DFQATT and CDR2 as SNEGSKA (reference sequence). This entry belongs to a study of post-analysis software for immune sequencing data. Study-wide results and caveats: Four to six TRBV segments were significantly more frequent in patients than in controls. TRBV5-6, TRBV5-1 and TRBV20-1 were among these segments.

Unique-molecular-identifier-tagged TCR beta cDNA libraries were used. TCRdb used MiXCR to reprocess the PCR reads, holding one entry per CDR3 protein. The table lists 700,000 to 800,000 distinct CDR3 sequences, roughly 27% of them singletons. Sequencing was carried out using blood. The rearrangement joins TRBV20-1 to TRBJ2-7; D ambiguous. The source of this sequence is a girl aged 10 to 17 with multiple sclerosis. In DNA form, the CDR3 reads TGCAGTGCAAGATTTGGAAGTTACGAGCAGTACTTC. This sequence encodes CSARFGSYEQYF.